Below, 15 T cell receptor beta chains from the same sample are listed, as sequenced in a study of blood T cell repertoires in COVID-19. Using immunoSEQ multiplex PCR, the repertoire was profiled, and TCRdb retains in-frame clones only, with some absent. The sample consists of some 300,000 clones, 88% of them appearing once. The sample consisted of peripheral blood. Every receptor here comes from a woman aged 25 to 39 who had recovered from COVID-19.

The chain employs TRBV6-5 and TRBJ2-2; tentatively, D is TRBD2 (6 bases). Germline assignment: CDR1 MNHEY and CDR2 SVGAGI. With 6 bases removed from V and 2 bases from J, the gap between germline ends came to 13 bases. This CDR3 is 15 amino acids long. The CDR3 sequence: CASSYTGRNTGELFF. The CDR3 DNA follows: TGTGCCAGCAGCTATACCGGGAGAAACACCGGGGAGCTGTTTTTT.

V is TRBV6-6 and J is TRBJ1-5; D unresolved. Germline assignment: CDR1 MNHNY and CDR2 SVGAGI (reference sequence). V was cut by 6 bases and J by 10 bases, with 13 bases left in between. CDR3 size: 12 residues. The DNA of the CDR3 is TGTGCCAGCAGGGGCCTAGGGAGACCCCAGCATTTT. This encodes CASRGLGRPQHF.

The chain is built from TRBV20-1 and TRBJ2-7; the match to TRBD1 covers 7 bases. Germline V gene lookup returns CDR1 DFQATT and CDR2 SNEGSKA (reference sequence). Germline trimming cut 3 bases from V and 5 bases from J; bases unmatched to any gene: 7. The CDR3 runs to 13 residues. CDR3 sequence reads: CSASRTGVNEQYF. CDR3 nucleotides: TGCAGTGCTAGTCGAACAGGGGTGAACGAGCAGTACTTC.

The V and J genes are TRBV29-1 and TRBJ2-1; weak D call: TRBD2 (5 bases). The germline V and J ends were trimmed by 6 bases and 4 bases, with 10 bases remaining between them. In germline, CDR1 is SQVTM, CDR2 ANQGSEA. The CDR3 sequence is 12 residues long. The CDR3 loop is CSVSTGYNEQFF. The DNA for the CDR3 is TGCAGCGTCTCTACGGGGTACAATGAGCAGTTCTTC.

The rearrangement joins TRBV5-5 to TRBJ2-7; perhaps TRBD2 as D (6 bases). Germline V gene lookup returns CDR1 SGHKS and CDR2 YYEKEE (reference sequence). The CDR3 is 12 residues long. Trimming pared 4 bases from V and 4 bases from J, leaving 9 bases between. CDR3 DNA sequence: TGTGCCAGCAGCAAGGAGGGGTACGAGCAGTACTTC. Its translation: CASSKEGYEQYF.

On this clone: One junction end disagrees with the germline gene, perhaps due to a read error. The CDR3: CASIPGTANAEAFF. The CDR3 DNA reads TGTGCCAGCATCCCCGGGACAGCGAACGCTGAAGCTTTCTTT. V is TRBV11-1 and J is TRBJ1-1; 7 bases match TRBD1. The CDR3 loop spans 14 amino acids. Germline CDR1 reads SGHAT; CDR2 reads FQDESV (reference sequence).

The chain has TRBV6-5 and TRBJ1-6, with D perhaps matching TRBD1 (6 bases). Per the germline V gene, CDR1 is MNHEY and CDR2 is SVGAGI. This CDR3 spans 15 amino acids. Trimming removed 4 bases from V and 10 bases from J, with 17 bases in between. The CDR3 DNA follows: TGTGCCAGCAGTTTGACAGGTTACGGTCACTCACCCCTCCACTTT. The encoded protein is CASSLTGYGHSPLHF.

The chain employs TRBV30 and TRBJ2-1; 8 positions agree with TRBD2. The length of the CDR3 is 16 residues. Germline loops: CDR1 GTSNPN, CDR2 SVGIG (reference sequence). V was pared by 4 bases and J by 1 base, with 9 bases of the junction left unmatched. The CDR3 sequence is CAWTPFSGVSYNEQFF. The CDR3 DNA reads as TGTGCCTGGACCCCCTTTAGCGGGGTGTCCTACAATGAGCAGTTCTTC.

This chain joins TRBV29-1 and TRBJ1-1; 10 bases agree with TRBD1. Germline assignment: CDR1 SQVTM and CDR2 ANQGSEA. Losses at the gene ends were 5 bases for V and 6 bases for J; bases not matched to a gene: 3. There are 12 residues in the CDR3. CDR3 sequence: CSVRDRGAEAFF. The CDR3 DNA sequence: TGCAGCGTTCGGGACAGGGGAGCTGAAGCTTTCTTT.

The CDR3 reads CASSLGGYGSTYGYTF. The CDR3 nucleotides read TGTGCCAGCAGTCTTGGAGGGTATGGGTCGACCTATGGCTACACCTTC. The chain is built from TRBV2 and TRBJ1-2, with no clear D. Germline V lookup: CDR1 SNHLY, CDR2 FYNNEI. The CDR3 sequence is 16 residues long. With 5 bases removed from V and 4 bases from J, the gap between germline ends came to 20 bases.

This rearrangement joins TRBV4-2 to TRBJ2-2; maybe TRBD1 (6 bases). The germline CDR1 and CDR2 sequences are LGHNA and YNFKEQ. The CDR3 has 16 residues. V lost 2 bases and J 2 bases, leaving 12 bases between the germline ends. The CDR3 here is CASSQSVRGNTGELFF. CDR3 DNA: TGTGCCAGCAGCCAATCAGTCAGGGGCAACACCGGGGAGCTGTTTTTT.

The J gene is TRBJ1-2, the V gene TRBV5-5; 8 bases line up with TRBD1. The junction had 12 bases not matched to a gene; V was cut back by 4 bases and J by 4 bases. Germline CDR1 and CDR2: SGHKS and YYEKEE (reference sequence). The CDR3 covers 16 residues. The CDR3, as DNA: TGTGCCAGCAGCACCACCGGACAGGGTCGCCTCTATGGCTACACCTTC. This encodes CASSTTGQGRLYGYTF. Variable domain in full (rest from reference TRBV5-5 and TRBJ1-2): DAGVTQSPTHLIKTRGQQVTLRCSPISGHKSVSWYQQVLGQGPQFIFQYYEKEERGRGNFPDRFSARQFPNYSSELNVNALLLGDSALYLCASSTTGQGRLYGYTFGSGTRLTVV.

This clone was seen a handful of times. V gene TRBV6-5 combines with J gene TRBJ1-5; 7 bases agree with TRBD1. V was clipped by 6 bases and J by 2 bases; unmatched bases: 1. The CDR3 loop spans 13 amino acids. Looked up from germline, CDR1 is MNHEY and CDR2 is SVGAGI. CDR3 sequence: CASSGTGNQPQHF. For the CDR3, the DNA is TGTGCCAGCAGCGGGACAGGCAATCAGCCCCAGCATTTT.

J is TRBJ2-5 and V is TRBV7-3; possibly TRBD2 for D (5 bases). Germline assignment: CDR1 SGHTA and CDR2 FQGTGA. The CDR3 length is 16 residues. V was pared by 4 bases and J by 5 bases, with 20 bases between. The CDR3 nucleotides read TGTGCCAGCAGCTCCCGAGGGCGTGGACGTCAGGAGACCCAGTACTTC. Translated, it gives CASSSRGRGRQETQYF.

The V gene is TRBV27, the J gene TRBJ2-7, with D perhaps matching TRBD1 (7 bases). The V gene's germline CDR1 is MNHEY and CDR2 SMNVEV (reference sequence). This CDR3 is built from 15 residues. The V end lost 6 bases, the J end lost 1 base, and 16 bases lay between the germline ends. The CDR3 reads CASSRRQGGSYEQYF. For the CDR3, the DNA is TGTGCCAGCAGCCGCAGACAGGGAGGTTCCTACGAGCAGTACTTC.